This TCR beta chain is from a study of T cell repertoires in cytomegalovirus infection. A remark on this clonotype: The antigen is not known.

Each CDR3 protein is one row after TCRdb ran MiXCR on the reads. The sample has roughly 500,000 distinct CDR3 sequences, about 33% seen once. Source: cultured PBMCs, taken from culture after CMV antigen stimulation. The source of this sequence is a human donor in good health (CMV status not recorded). Some clones in this sample may be carry-over from other donors' samples.

The CDR3 sequence is CASSQVWGTMNTEAFF. Written as DNA, the CDR3 is TGCGCCAGCAGCCAAGTGTGGGGTACGATGAACACTGAAGCTTTCTTT. J is TRBJ1-1 and V is TRBV4-3; D is unresolved. There are 16 residues in the CDR3. V gave up 1 base and J gave up 0 bases, with 12 bases separating them. Germline CDR1 LGHNA, CDR2 YSLEER.